The clone carrying this TCR beta chain appeared once. The antigen remains undetermined. The data were taken from a study of T cell responses to AZD1222 COVID-19 vaccine. Study-wide findings and caveats: The study sampled repertoires only after the peak T cell response. Donors skewed white British and female; clonal diversity was possibly underestimated. Within unmutated variant regions lay the reported targets of nearly half of spike-specific TCRs.

Germline V gene sequence: CDR1 LNHDA, CDR2 SQIVND (reference sequence). The CDR3 length is 15 residues. The V end was cut by 5 bases, the J end by 1 base, with 14 bases between. Using immunoSEQ multiplex PCR, the repertoire was profiled, and TCRdb retains in-frame clones only, with some absent. The table records tens of thousands of clones, around nine tenths of them present only once. This sequence joins TRBV19 and TRBJ1-1; the D gene is possibly TRBD1 (5 bases). The source material was peripheral blood, sampled on day 0 of AZD1222 vaccination. This TCR was recovered from an adult in good health. This CDR3 is CASSWGGATNTEAFF. As DNA, the CDR3 is TGTGCCAGTAGTTGGGGCGGTGCGACGAACACTGAAGCTTTCTTT.